This T cell receptor beta chain was recovered during a study of Graves' ophthalmopathy and Graves' hyperthyroidism. Whole-study context: Peripheral blood was gathered at first diagnosis, ahead of any treatment whatsoever. The study's findings and limits: The 13-signature model separated ophthalmopathy from stable hyperthyroidism at 85% to 90% sensitivity and approximately 79% specificity.

Moderate-to-severe activity, with CAS ≥3, NOSPECS ≥4 and duration under 3 months, characterized the donors with ophthalmopathy. As diagnostic evidence, clinical symptoms, serum thyroxine, TRAb, thyroid ultrasound and orbital computed tomography were relied upon. The authors amplified TCR beta CDR3 regions, and they did so from RNA transcripts for repertoire sequencing. HTBI primers were used in a first-round RT-PCR, which preceded a second-round multiplex PCR. Using its own MiXCR run on the multiplex PCR reads, TCRdb lists one record per CDR3 protein. The sample contains about 400,000 distinct CDR3 sequences, 18% of which appear only once. This clonotype has a count of ten or more. The antigen is undetermined. V lost 3 bases and J lost 0, with 11 bases in between. Germline V gives CDR1 MNHEY, CDR2 SMNVEV (reference sequence). The CDR3 consists of 15 residues.

V gene TRBV27 combines with J gene TRBJ1-1; D ambiguous. The receptor's source is a woman between 18 and 29 years old with Graves' ophthalmopathy. The sequenced sample was peripheral blood. The CDR3: CASSLTPPMNTEAFF. The CDR3 DNA reads TGTGCCAGCAGTTTGACCCCCCCCATGAACACTGAAGCTTTCTTT.